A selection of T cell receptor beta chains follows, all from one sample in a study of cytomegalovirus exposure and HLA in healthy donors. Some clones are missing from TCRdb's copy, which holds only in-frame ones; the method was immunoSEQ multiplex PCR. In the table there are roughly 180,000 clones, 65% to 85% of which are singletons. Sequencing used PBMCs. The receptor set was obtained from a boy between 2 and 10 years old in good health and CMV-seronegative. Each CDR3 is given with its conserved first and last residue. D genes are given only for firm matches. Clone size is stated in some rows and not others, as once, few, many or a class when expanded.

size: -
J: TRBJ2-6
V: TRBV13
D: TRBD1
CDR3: CASSLGGTGASRLSGANVLTF
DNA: TGTGCCAGCAGCTTAGGCGGGACAGGAGCCTCAAGACTCTCTGGGGCCAACGTCCTGACTTTC

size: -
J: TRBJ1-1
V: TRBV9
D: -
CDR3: CASSPQGLGTEAFF
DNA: TGTGCCAGCAGCCCCCAGGGTTTGGGCACTGAAGCTTTCTTT

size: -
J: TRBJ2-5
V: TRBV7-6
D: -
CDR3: CASTTPTQETQYF
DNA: TGTGCCAGCACCACTCCCACTCAAGAGACCCAGTACTTC

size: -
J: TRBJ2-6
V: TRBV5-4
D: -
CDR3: CASSASVSGANVLTF
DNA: TGTGCCAGCAGCGCTTCAGTGTCTGGGGCCAACGTCCTGACTTTC

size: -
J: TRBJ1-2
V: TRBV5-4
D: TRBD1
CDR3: CASSLVGGSDGYTF
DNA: TGTGCCAGCAGCTTGGTAGGGGGCAGTGACGGCTACACCTTC

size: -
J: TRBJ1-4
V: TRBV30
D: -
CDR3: CAWSVTGTSTNEKLFF
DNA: TGTGCCTGGAGTGTAACCGGGACATCAACTAATGAAAAACTGTTTTTT

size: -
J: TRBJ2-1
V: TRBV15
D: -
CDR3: CATSRERTRDEQFF
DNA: TGTGCCACCAGCAGGGAACGGACACGCGATGAGCAGTTCTTC

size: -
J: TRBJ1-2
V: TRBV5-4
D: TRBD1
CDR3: CASSLGQGGAYGYTF
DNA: TGTGCCAGCAGCCTTGGACAGGGCGGTGCCTATGGCTACACCTTC

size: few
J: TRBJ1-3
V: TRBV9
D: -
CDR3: CASSVRGLSGNTIYF
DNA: TGTGCCAGCAGCGTAAGGGGGTTATCTGGAAACACCATATATTTT

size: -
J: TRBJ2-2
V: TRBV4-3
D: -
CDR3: CASSQVLARDLINTGELFF
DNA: TGCGCCAGCAGCCAAGTTCTAGCGAGGGACCTAATCAACACCGGGGAGCTGTTTTTT

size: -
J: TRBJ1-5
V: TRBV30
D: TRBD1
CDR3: CAWSVDWGTGGNQPQHF
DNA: TGTGCCTGGAGTGTGGACTGGGGGACAGGGGGGAATCAGCCCCAGCATTTT

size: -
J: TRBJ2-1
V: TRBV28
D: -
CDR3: CASSLLAPNEQFF
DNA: TGTGCCAGCAGTCTCCTAGCGCCCAATGAGCAGTTCTTC

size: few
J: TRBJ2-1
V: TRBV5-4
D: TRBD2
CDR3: CASSWPGLPNNEQFF
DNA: TGTGCCAGCAGCTGGCCGGGACTACCGAACAATGAGCAGTTCTTC

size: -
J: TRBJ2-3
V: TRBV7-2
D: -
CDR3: CASSLGRGLSRLDTQYF
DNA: TGTGCCAGCAGCCTAGGGCGAGGACTGTCGAGACTAGATACGCAGTATTTT